The rows below give T cell receptor beta chains drawn from one sample of a study of vaccination and CD4 T cells after COVID-19. These receptors have no identified antigens. TCRdb itself ran the PCR reads through MiXCR, one entry per CDR3 protein. The repertoire holds about 26,000 distinct CDR3 sequences, with around 66% as singletons. What was sequenced was CD4+ T cells from blood, cultured in vitro. The receptors originated from a human donor who had recovered from COVID-19. The CDR3 runs from the conserved cysteine through the conserved F or W. The D gene is left open where the match is weak. The size field is filled for only some rows; it gives once, few, many or a size class.

v_gene: TRBV18
d_gene: .
abundance: .
j_gene: TRBJ2-5
CDR3nt: TGTGCCAGCTCACCTCCAGGAAGGCCGTCGCGGGGGCAGTACCAAGAGACCCAGTACTTC
CDR3aa: CASSPPGRPSRGQYQETQYF

v_gene: TRBV18
d_gene: .
abundance: .
j_gene: TRBJ1-6
CDR3nt: TGTGCCAGCTCACCACAGGAGACTAATTCACCCCTCCACTTT
CDR3aa: CASSPQETNSPLHF

v_gene: TRBV4-3
d_gene: .
abundance: .
j_gene: TRBJ2-1
CDR3nt: TGCGCCAGCAGCCAAGATATCTCGTCTAGGGAGCAGTTCTTC
CDR3aa: CASSQDISSREQFF

v_gene: TRBV20-1
d_gene: TRBD2
abundance: .
j_gene: TRBJ2-4
CDR3nt: TGCAGTGCTAGCCTCCGACAGGGGGCAACTAGCGGGAGGGGCCCAGCCAAAAACATTCAGTACTTC
CDR3aa: CSASLRQGATSGRGPAKNIQYF

v_gene: TRBV27
d_gene: .
abundance: .
j_gene: TRBJ1-5
CDR3nt: TGTGCCAGCAGTGCAGCTCGGGGTAGCAATCAGCCCCAGCATTTT
CDR3aa: CASSAARGSNQPQHF

v_gene: TRBV6-1
d_gene: .
abundance: .
j_gene: TRBJ1-5
CDR3nt: TGTGCCAGCAGTGGGGGGGGACAGCCCCAGCATTTT
CDR3aa: CASSGGGQPQHF

v_gene: TRBV7-9
d_gene: .
abundance: .
j_gene: TRBJ2-1
CDR3nt: TGTGCCAGCAGCTTTTCCGGGAGCTCCTACAATGAGCAGTTCTTC
CDR3aa: CASSFSGSSYNEQFF

v_gene: TRBV7-9
d_gene: .
abundance: .
j_gene: TRBJ2-7
CDR3nt: TGTGCCAGCAGCTCCACGGCGTCGGGCGAGCAGTACTTC
CDR3aa: CASSSTASGEQYF

v_gene: TRBV18
d_gene: TRBD1
abundance: few
j_gene: TRBJ1-6
CDR3nt: TGTGCCAGCTCAAGGGACAGGTTTAATTCACCCCTCCACTTT
CDR3aa: CASSRDRFNSPLHF

v_gene: TRBV15
d_gene: TRBD2
abundance: few
j_gene: TRBJ2-2
CDR3nt: TGTGCCACCAGCTTCCTGGGACTAGCGGGAGATCTGTACACCGGGGAGCTGTTTTTT
CDR3aa: CATSFLGLAGDLYTGELFF

v_gene: TRBV15
d_gene: .
abundance: .
j_gene: TRBJ1-1
CDR3nt: TGTGCCACCAGCAGAGACAACTCGGGGGGGAACACTGAAGCTTTCTTT
CDR3aa: CATSRDNSGGNTEAFF

v_gene: TRBV5-1
d_gene: .
abundance: .
j_gene: TRBJ1-5
CDR3nt: TGCGCCAGCAGCTTGGTTAATGGTCAGCCCCAGCATTTT
CDR3aa: CASSLVNGQPQHF

v_gene: TRBV20-1
d_gene: TRBD2
abundance: .
j_gene: TRBJ2-2
CDR3nt: TGCAGTGCTGTCCCCCTAGCGGGAGATGCCGGGGAGCTGTTTTTT
CDR3aa: CSAVPLAGDAGELFF

v_gene: TRBV20-1
d_gene: TRBD2
abundance: once
j_gene: TRBJ2-5
CDR3nt: TGCAGTGCTTTTAGCGGGGCCCGGGGCGGGACCCAGTACTTC
CDR3aa: CSAFSGARGGTQYF

v_gene: TRBV7-2
d_gene: TRBD2
abundance: .
j_gene: TRBJ2-1
CDR3nt: TGTGCCAGCAGCTTAGCGGGACTAGCGGGAGGGTTCTTC
CDR3aa: CASSLAGLAGGFF

v_gene: TRBV29-1
d_gene: .
abundance: .
j_gene: TRBJ2-7
CDR3nt: TGCAGCGTTCAAGGAAACGGCGAGCAGTACTTC
CDR3aa: CSVQGNGEQYF

v_gene: TRBV19
d_gene: .
abundance: .
j_gene: TRBJ2-1
CDR3nt: TGTGCCAGTAGTATTATCGGGGGTCATGAGCAGTTCTTC
CDR3aa: CASSIIGGHEQFF

v_gene: TRBV28
d_gene: .
abundance: few
j_gene: TRBJ1-1
CDR3nt: TGTGCCAGCAGTTTGCTTGGCGCGAACACTGAAGCTTTCTTT
CDR3aa: CASSLLGANTEAFF

v_gene: TRBV6-1
d_gene: TRBD1
abundance: .
j_gene: TRBJ1-5
CDR3nt: TGTGCCAGCAGTGCCACCGGGACAGGGGGGTATCAGCCCCAGCATTTT
CDR3aa: CASSATGTGGYQPQHF